Reported below is one T cell receptor (beta chain). Its antigen specificity is not known. No much larger clone is present one base from it, and per-base qualities are unavailable. A case-control design nested within a healthcare worker cohort in London, UK, was used, with weekly nasopharyngeal swab PCR tests and blood sampling performed. Healthcare workers were recruited between 23 and 31 March 2020, during the week of the UK lockdown, and were followed weekly for up to roughly 15 weeks. This entry comes from a study of early T cells in non-severe SARS-CoV-2 infection (dated by TCRdb to about 2021). Regarding the research as a whole: Because TCR sequencing was done on bulk RNA from unsorted whole blood, the alpha and beta chains could not be paired.

General conclusions and limits of the study: VDJdb matching was skewed toward anti-spike CD8 responses and likely underestimated virus-specific expansions by missing private and CD4 specificities.

Sequences SGHVS (CDR1) and FNYEAQ (CDR2) are obtained from the germline V gene. The V end loses 6 bases and the J end loses 0 bases, and a stretch of 12 bases separates them. Including cysteine and phenylalanine, the CDR3 has 16 amino acids. Solely the CDR3 DNA is kept, with 48 bases framed from the first base. The method behind the library was 5' RACE. Instrument used: NextSeq 500. The TCR library protocol attached unique molecular identifiers to individual cDNA molecules to correct for sequencing error and PCR bias. Sequencing covered both TCR alpha and beta chains, and within each sample the abundances of alpha and beta sequences were tightly co-correlated. In the authors' own workflow: Decombinator V4 was used to annotate TCR sequences for V gene, J gene and CDR3. TCRs were defined as expanded if a significant change between any two time points was detected under a Poisson model with p below 0.0001. TCR abundances were normalised to the total number of TCRs sequenced per sample and were expressed as counts per million. TRAV1-2 paired with TRAJ12, TRAJ20 or TRAJ33 defined MAIT TCRs, while TRAV10 paired with TRAJ18 defined iNKT TCRs. VDJdb, accessed 1 November 2021, was searched for CMV, EBV and SARS-CoV-2 annotated TCRs, excluding TCRs annotated for multiple antigens. The public reads were quality trimmed at Q25 with fastp and then assembled into clones with MiXCR by TCRdb, keeping productive beta chains. For every CDR3 protein sequence, its rows merge into one entry that carries the most common genes and DNA. The V and J calls here are based on TCRdb, not the publication. In this sample the table shows 70,000 to 95,000 distinct CDR3 sequences, more than 9% of which occur a single time. About 5.3% of the sample rests with the top ten.

This clonotype was obtained from an adult who was a healthcare worker with PCR-confirmed SARS-CoV-2 infection or an uninfected control (not recorded which). Rearrangement joined TRBV7-6 to TRBJ2-6; perhaps TRBD2 is the D gene, with 6 bases matching. Sequenced sample: whole blood. The CDR3 region has the sequence CASSGGAASGANVLTF. DNA sequence: TGTGCCAGCAGTGGCGGGGCGGCCTCTGGGGCCAACGTCCTGACTTTC. Here the CDR3 is joined to the reference TRBV7-6 and TRBJ2-6 genes, and the full variable domain is: GAGVSQSPRYKVTKRGQDVALRCDPISGHVSLYWYRQALGQGPEFLTYFNYEAQQDKSGLPNDRFSAERPEGSISTLTIQRTEQRDSAMYRCASSGGAASGANVLTFGAGSRLTVL.